This T cell receptor (beta chain) derives from a study of neoadjuvant anti-PD-1 for oral cavity cancer. Profiled with immunoSEQ multiplex PCR; TCRdb holds only in-frame clones, not every one. The data hold 75,000 or so clones, with 70% to 85% observed a single time. The CDR3 has 14 residues. V lost 0 bases to trimming and J lost 9 bases; unmatched junction nucleotides: 6. Germline assignment: CDR1 SGHRS and CDR2 YFSETQ. PBMCs were not maintained or expanded in culture before analysis. In the case of this clone: Its antigen is currently unknown.

Study-level points and caveats: Only three patients per response group were TCR-analyzed; validation needed.

This sequence was found in a person between 40 and 79 years old with oral cavity squamous cell carcinoma. Sequenced material: PBMCs, taken before nivolumab (anti-PD-1) treatment. V is TRBV5-1 and J is TRBJ2-1; 7 positions agree with TRBD1. The DNA for the CDR3 is TGCGCCAGCAGCTTGGGACAGGGCGGTAGTGAGCAGTTCTTC. This codes for CASSLGQGGSEQFF.